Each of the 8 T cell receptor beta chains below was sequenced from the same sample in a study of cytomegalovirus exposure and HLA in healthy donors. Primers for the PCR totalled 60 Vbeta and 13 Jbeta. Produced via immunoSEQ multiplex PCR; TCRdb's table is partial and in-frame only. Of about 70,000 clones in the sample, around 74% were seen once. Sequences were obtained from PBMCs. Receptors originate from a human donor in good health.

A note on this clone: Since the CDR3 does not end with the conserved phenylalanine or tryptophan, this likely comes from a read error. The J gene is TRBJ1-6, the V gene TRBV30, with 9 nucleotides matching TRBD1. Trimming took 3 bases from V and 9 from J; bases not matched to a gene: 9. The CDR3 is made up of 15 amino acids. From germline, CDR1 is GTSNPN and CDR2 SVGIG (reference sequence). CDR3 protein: CAWRLTGTGTSPLHL. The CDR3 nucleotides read TGTGCCTGGAGATTGACCGGGACAGGGACTTCACCCCTCCACCTT.

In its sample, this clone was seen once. The CDR3, as DNA: TGTGCCAGCAGTTTATCCGATACAAGGGGTCCACCAGAGACCCAGTACTTC. Translated, it gives CASSLSDTRGPPETQYF. The gene calls are TRBV28 and TRBJ2-5; D possibly corresponds to TRBD1 (5 bases). V was shortened by 1 base and J by 4 bases, with 19 bases between the two germline ends. Per the germline V gene, CDR1 is MDHEN and CDR2 is SYDVKM. The CDR3 loop spans 17 amino acids.

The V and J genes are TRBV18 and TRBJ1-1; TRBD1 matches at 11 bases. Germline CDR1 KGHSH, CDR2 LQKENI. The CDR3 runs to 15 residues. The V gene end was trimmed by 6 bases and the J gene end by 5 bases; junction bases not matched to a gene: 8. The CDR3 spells CASSVGQGANTEAFF. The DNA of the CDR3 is TGTGCCAGCTCGGTCGGACAGGGGGCTAATACTGAAGCTTTCTTT.

The CDR3 loop reads CASSLPGTLRYEQYF. The DNA for the CDR3 is TGTGCCAGCAGTTTACCCGGGACACTTCGCTACGAGCAGTACTTC. This rearrangement joins TRBV27 to TRBJ2-7; maybe TRBD1 (6 bases). This CDR3 comprises 15 residues. Germline V gives CDR1 MNHEY, CDR2 SMNVEV (reference sequence). Between the trimmed V and J ends, which lost 2 bases and 3 bases, there was a span of 14 bases.

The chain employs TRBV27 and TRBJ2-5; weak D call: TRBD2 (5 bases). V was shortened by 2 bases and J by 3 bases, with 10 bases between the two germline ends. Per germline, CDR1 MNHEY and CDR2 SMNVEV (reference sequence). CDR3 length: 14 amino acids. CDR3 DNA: TGTGCCAGCAGTTTACGGCTAGCCGAAGAGACCCAGTACTTC. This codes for CASSLRLAEETQYF.

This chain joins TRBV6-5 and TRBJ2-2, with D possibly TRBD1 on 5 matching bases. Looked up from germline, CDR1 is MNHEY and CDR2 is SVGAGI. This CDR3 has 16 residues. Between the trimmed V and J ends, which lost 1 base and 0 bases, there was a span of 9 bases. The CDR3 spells CASSYWPGTNTGELFF. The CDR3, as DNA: TGTGCCAGCAGTTACTGGCCAGGGACGAACACCGGGGAGCTGTTTTTT.

The DNA for the CDR3 is TGTGCCAGCAGTTTACGCGGGAGTGGGTACGAGCAGTACTTC. It yields the protein CASSLRGSGYEQYF. The chain uses TRBV28 and TRBJ2-7; 7 nucleotides align to TRBD2. Germline loops: CDR1 MDHEN, CDR2 SYDVKM. This CDR3 comprises 14 residues. The trim removed 2 bases at V and 4 bases at J, leaving 5 bases unmatched.

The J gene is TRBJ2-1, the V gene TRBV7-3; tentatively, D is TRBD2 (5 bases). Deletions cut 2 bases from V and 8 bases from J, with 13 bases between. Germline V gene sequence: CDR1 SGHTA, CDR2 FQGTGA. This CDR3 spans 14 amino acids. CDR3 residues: CASSLPDSGHEQFF. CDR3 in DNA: TGTGCCAGCAGCTTACCGGACTCAGGCCATGAGCAGTTCTTC.